This TCR beta chain derives from a study of memory CD4+ T cells and cytomegalovirus serostatus. On the study more broadly: This sample comes from healthy Belgian adults, 9 CMV seropositive, roughly 22 seronegative.

The sort gate was single viable CD3+CD4+CD8-CD45RO+ cells for memory CD4+ T cells. Serum IgG to CMV pp150, pp28, p38 and p52 defined serostatus. After thawing, CD4+ T cells were positively selected. V lost 0 bases to trimming and J lost 10 bases; unmatched junction nucleotides: 8. The CDR3 totals 15 residues. Germline assignment: CDR1 PRHDT and CDR2 FYEKMQ (reference sequence). This clone occurred a few times. TCRdb's table, derived via immunoSEQ multiplex PCR, lists solely in-frame clones and lacks some. Of tens of thousands of clones in the sample, under 80% were seen once. The sample consisted of memory CD4+ T cells from blood. The rearrangement joins TRBV13 to TRBJ2-1; 8 bases align to TRBD1. This receptor was obtained from an adult in good health and CMV-seronegative. The CDR3 loop reads CASSLGQGAQAEQFF. In nucleotides, the CDR3 is TGTGCCAGCAGCTTAGGGCAGGGGGCCCAGGCGGAGCAGTTCTTC.